This TCR beta chain was recorded in a study of T-cell reconstitution after alpha-beta-depleted transplantation in children. This clonotype came up many times. Germline values: CDR1 MGHDK, CDR2 SYGVNS. CDR3 size: 13 residues. V shed 7 bases and J shed 7 bases, with 14 bases lying between them. Unique molecular identifiers were incorporated into the prepared TCRbeta library. Each CDR3 protein gets one entry after TCRdb re-called the PCR reads with MiXCR. The sample has some 200,000 distinct CDR3 sequences, roughly 6.8% seen once; the top ten hold roughly 3%. The starting material was PBMCs from the stem cell graft donor, obtained from the stem cell graft. The receptor comes from a human donor who donated a stem cell graft to a child with Wiskott-Aldrich syndrome. The chain links TRBV25-1 to TRBJ2-1; maybe TRBD2 (6 bases). CDR3 region: CASTRTAGNEQFF. The CDR3, as DNA: TGTGCCAGCACCAGGACCGCGGGGAATGAGCAGTTCTTC.